This TCR beta chain was recovered during a study of CD4+ T cells in melanoma. General study results and limits: A reported correlation linked neoantigen-specific CD4+ T cells to CD8+, macrophage and B cell function.

Concerning this clone: The target antigen is unknown.

TCRdb's copy holds only in-frame clones and misses some; the assay was immunoSEQ multiplex PCR. In the table there are 110,000 to 150,000 clones, over 90% of which are singletons. The CDR3 is 14 residues long. Deletions cut 5 bases from V and 8 bases from J, with 13 bases between. Germline V gene lookup returns CDR1 MNHNY and CDR2 SVGAGI (reference sequence). This chain joins TRBV6-6 and TRBJ1-6, with a tentative D call TRBD1 (6 bases). This TCR was recovered from a human donor with melanoma. The CDR3 coding sequence is TGTGCCAGCAGTGACGGGGGCGAATATTCACCCCTCCACTTT. It encodes CASSDGGEYSPLHF.